The subject of this entry is one T cell receptor (beta chain). Antigen specificity is unknown. TCR beta CDR3 sequences were amplified from RNA transcripts. HTBI primers drove first-round RT-PCR of the TCR CDR3. Each CDR3 protein gets one entry after TCRdb re-called the multiplex PCR reads with MiXCR. The repertoire holds roughly 510,000 distinct CDR3 sequences, with approximately 48% as singletons. The data stem from a study of T cells in Graves' hyperthyroidism and ophthalmopathy. Study findings and constraints: Clonotypes that were expanded in thyroid above 0.001 mostly appeared in blood too. Stable hyperthyroidism was told apart from ophthalmopathy by a model built on 13 V-J features.

Trimming cost V 1 base and J 4 bases, with 10 bases left between them. CDR1 is SQVTM, CDR2 ANQGSEA, per germline. The CDR3 spans 13 residues. The sequencing input was peripheral blood or thyroid tissue (not recorded which). This TCR derives from an adult woman with Graves' disease, either hyperthyroidism or ophthalmopathy (not recorded which). This rearrangement joins TRBV29-1 to TRBJ1-2, with D possibly matching TRBD1 (5 bases). CDR3 DNA: TGCAGCGTTGAAGGGGGGGGTATCTATGGCTACACCTTC. Residues: CSVEGGGIYGYTF.